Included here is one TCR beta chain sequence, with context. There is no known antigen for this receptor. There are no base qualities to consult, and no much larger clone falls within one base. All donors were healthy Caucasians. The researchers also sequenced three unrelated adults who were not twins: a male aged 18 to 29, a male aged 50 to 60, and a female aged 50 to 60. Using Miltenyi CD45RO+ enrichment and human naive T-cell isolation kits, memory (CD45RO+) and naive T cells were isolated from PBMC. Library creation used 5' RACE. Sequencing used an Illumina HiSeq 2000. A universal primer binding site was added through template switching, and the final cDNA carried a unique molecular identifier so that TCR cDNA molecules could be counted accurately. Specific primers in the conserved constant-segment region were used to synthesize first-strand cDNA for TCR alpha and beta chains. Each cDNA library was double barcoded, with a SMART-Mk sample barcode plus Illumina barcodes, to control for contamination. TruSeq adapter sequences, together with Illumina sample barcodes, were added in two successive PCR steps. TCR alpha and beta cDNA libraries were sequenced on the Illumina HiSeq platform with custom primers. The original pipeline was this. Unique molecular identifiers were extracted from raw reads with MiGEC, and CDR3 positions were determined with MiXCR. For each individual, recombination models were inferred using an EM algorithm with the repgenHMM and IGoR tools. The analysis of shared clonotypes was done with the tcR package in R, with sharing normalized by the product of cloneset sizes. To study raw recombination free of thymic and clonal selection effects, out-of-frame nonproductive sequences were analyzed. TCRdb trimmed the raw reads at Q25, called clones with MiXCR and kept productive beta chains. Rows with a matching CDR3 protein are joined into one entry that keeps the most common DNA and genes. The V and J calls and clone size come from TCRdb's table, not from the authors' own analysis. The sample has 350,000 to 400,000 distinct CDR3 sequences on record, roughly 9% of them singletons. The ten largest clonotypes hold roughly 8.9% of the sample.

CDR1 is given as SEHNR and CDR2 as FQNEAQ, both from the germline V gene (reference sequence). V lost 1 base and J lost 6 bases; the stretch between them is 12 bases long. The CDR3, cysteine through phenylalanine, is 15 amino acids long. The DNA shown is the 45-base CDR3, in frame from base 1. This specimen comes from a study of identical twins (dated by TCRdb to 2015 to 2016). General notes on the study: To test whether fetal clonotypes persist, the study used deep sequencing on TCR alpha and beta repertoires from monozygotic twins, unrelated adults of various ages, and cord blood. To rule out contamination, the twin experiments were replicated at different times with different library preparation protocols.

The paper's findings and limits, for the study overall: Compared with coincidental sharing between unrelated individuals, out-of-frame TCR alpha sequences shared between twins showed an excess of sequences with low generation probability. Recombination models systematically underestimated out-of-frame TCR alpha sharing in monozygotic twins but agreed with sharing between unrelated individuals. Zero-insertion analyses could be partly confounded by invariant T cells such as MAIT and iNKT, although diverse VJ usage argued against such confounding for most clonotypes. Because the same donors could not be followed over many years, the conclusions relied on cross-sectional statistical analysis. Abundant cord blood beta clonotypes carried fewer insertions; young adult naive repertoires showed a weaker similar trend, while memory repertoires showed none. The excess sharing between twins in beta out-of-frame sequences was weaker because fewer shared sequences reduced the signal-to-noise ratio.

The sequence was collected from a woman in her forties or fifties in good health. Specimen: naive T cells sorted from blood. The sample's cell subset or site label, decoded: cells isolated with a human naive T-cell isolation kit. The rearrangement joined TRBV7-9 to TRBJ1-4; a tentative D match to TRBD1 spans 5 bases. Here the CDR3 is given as CASSLGGLRDEKLFF. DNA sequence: TGTGCCAGCAGCTTAGGGGGCCTAAGGGATGAAAAACTGTTTTTT.